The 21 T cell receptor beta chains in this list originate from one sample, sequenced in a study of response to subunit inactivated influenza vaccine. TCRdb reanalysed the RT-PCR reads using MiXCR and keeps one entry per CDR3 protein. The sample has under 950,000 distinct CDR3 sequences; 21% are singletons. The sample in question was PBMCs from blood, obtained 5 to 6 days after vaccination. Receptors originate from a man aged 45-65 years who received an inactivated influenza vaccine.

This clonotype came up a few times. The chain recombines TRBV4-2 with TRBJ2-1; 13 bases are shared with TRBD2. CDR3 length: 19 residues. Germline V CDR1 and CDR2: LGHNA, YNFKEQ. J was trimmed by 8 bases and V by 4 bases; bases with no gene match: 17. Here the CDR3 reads CASSRLRDFEGLAGDEQFF. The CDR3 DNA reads TGTGCCAGCAGCCGTCTTAGAGACTTTGAAGGACTAGCGGGAGATGAGCAGTTCTTC.

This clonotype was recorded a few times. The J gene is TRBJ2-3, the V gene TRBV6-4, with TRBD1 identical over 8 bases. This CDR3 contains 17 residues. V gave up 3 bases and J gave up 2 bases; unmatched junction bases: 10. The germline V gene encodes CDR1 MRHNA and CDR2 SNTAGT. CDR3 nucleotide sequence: TGTGCCAGCAGTGAACGGCCTAGACAGGGGAACACAGATACGCAGTATTTT. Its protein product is CASSERPRQGNTDTQYF.

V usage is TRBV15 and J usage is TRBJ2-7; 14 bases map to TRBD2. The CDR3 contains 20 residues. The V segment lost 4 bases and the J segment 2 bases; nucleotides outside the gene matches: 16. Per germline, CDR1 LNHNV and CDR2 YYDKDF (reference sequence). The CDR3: CATSIGGRWTSGRKTYEQYF. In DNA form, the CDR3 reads TGTGCCACCAGCATCGGTGGGAGGTGGACTAGCGGGAGGAAAACCTACGAGCAGTACTTC.

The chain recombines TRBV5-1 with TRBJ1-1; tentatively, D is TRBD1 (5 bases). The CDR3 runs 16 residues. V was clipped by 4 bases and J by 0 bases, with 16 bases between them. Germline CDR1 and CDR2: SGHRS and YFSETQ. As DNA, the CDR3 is TGCGCCAGCAGCGCCGGGGACGGATCTCTGAACACTGAAGCTTTCTTT. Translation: CASSAGDGSLNTEAFF. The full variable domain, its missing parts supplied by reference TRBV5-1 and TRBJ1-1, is KAGVTQTPRYLIKTRGQQVTLSCSPISGHRSVSWYQQTPGQGLQFLFEYFSETQRNKGNFPGRFSGRQFSNSRSEMNVSTLELGDSALYLCASSAGDGSLNTEAFFGQGTRLTVV.

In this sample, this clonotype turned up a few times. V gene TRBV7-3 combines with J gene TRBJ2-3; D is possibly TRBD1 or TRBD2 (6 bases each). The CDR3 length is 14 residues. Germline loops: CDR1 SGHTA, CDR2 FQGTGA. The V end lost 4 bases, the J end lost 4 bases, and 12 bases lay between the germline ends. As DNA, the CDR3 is TGTGCCAGCAGCTCCCACAGGGAGGCAGATACGCAGTATTTT. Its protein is CASSSHREADTQYF.

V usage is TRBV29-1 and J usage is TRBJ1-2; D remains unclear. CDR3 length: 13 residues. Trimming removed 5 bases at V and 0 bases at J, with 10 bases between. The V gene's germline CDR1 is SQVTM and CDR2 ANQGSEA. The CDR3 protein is CSVYGGANYGYTF. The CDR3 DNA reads TGCAGCGTTTACGGTGGAGCTAACTATGGCTACACCTTC.

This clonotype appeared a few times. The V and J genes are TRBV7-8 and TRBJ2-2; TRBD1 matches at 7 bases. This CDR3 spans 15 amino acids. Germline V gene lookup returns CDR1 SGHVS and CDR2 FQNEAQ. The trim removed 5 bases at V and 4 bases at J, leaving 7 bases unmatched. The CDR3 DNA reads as TGTGCCAGCAGCATCCGGGACAGACCCACCGGGGAGCTGTTTTTT. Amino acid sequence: CASSIRDRPTGELFF. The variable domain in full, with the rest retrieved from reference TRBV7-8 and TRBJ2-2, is GAGVSQSPRYKVAKRGQDVALRCDPISGHVSLFWYQQALGQGPEFLTYFQNEAQLDKSGLPSDRFFAERPEGSVSTLKIQRTQQEDSAVYLCASSIRDRPTGELFFGEGSRLTVL.

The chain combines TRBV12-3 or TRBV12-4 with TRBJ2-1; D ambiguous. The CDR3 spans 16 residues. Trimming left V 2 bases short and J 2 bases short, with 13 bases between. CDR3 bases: TGTGCCAGCAGTTTATGGTCTAGTGCCCCCTACAATGAGCAGTTCTTC. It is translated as CASSLWSSAPYNEQFF.

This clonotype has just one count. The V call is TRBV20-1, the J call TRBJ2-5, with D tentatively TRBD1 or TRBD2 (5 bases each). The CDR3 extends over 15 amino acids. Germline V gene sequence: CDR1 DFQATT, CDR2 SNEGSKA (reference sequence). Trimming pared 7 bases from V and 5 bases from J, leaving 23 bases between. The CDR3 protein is CSVRVPGPRLETQYF. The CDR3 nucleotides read TGCAGTGTTAGGGTCCCGGGACCCCGACTGGAGACCCAGTACTTC.

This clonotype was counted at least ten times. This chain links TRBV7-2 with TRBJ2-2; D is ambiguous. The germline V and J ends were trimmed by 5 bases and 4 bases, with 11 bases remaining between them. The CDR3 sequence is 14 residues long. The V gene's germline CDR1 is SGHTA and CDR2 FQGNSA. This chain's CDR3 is CASSPQGGTGELFF. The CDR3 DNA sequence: TGTGCCAGCAGCCCCCAAGGCGGCACCGGGGAGCTGTTTTTT.

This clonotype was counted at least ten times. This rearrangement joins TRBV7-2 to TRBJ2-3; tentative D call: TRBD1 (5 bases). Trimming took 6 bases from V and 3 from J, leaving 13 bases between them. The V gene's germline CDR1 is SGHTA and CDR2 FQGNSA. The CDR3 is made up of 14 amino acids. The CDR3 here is CASRGHTLTDTQYF. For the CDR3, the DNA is TGTGCCAGCAGGGGGCATACCCTAACAGATACGCAGTATTTT.

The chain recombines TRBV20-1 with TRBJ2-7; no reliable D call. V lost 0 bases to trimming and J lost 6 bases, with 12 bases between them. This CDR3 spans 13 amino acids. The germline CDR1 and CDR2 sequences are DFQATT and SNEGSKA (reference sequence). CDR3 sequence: CSARDGTVSEQYF. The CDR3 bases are TGCAGTGCTAGAGACGGTACGGTGAGCGAGCAGTACTTC.

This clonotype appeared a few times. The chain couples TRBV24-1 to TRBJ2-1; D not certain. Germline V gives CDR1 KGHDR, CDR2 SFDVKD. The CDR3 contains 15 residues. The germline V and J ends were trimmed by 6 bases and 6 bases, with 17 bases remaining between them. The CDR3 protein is CATSSRVPIGNEQFF. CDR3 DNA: TGTGCCACCAGTAGCCGGGTCCCTATAGGCAATGAGCAGTTCTTC.

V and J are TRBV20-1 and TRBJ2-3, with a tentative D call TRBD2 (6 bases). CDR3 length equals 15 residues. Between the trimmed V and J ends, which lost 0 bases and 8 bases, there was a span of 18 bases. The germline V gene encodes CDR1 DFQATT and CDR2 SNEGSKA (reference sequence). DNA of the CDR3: TGCAGTGCTAGAGATCCCGCGGGAAGTATGGTTACGCAGTATTTT. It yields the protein CSARDPAGSMVTQYF.

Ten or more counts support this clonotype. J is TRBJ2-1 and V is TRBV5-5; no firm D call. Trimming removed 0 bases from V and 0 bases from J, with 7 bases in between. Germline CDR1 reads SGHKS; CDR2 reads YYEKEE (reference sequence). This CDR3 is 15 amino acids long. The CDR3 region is CASSLAADSYNEQFF. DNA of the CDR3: TGTGCCAGCAGCTTGGCTGCGGACTCCTACAATGAGCAGTTCTTC.

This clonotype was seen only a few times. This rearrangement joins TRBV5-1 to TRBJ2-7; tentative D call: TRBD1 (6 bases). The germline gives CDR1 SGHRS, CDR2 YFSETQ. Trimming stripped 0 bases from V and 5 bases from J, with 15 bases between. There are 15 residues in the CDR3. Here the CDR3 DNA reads TGCGCCAGCAGCTTGGCCCAGGGGCGAACTAACGAGCAGTACTTC. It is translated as CASSLAQGRTNEQYF.

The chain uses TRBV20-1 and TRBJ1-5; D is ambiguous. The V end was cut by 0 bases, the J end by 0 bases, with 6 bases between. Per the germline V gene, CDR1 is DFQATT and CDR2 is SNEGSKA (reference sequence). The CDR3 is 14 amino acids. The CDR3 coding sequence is TGCAGTGCTAGAGACCGGCATAGCAATCAGCCCCAGCATTTT. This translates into CSARDRHSNQPQHF.

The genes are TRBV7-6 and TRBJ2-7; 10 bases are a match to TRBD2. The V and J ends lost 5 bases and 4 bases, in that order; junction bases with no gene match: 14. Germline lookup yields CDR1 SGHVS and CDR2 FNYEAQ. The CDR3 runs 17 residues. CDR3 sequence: CASSPGKGSGGIYEQYF. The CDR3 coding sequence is TGTGCCAGCAGCCCAGGCAAGGGTAGCGGGGGGATTTACGAGCAGTACTTC. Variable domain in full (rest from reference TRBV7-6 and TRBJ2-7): GAGVSQSPRYKVTKRGQDVALRCDPISGHVSLYWYRQALGQGPEFLTYFNYEAQQDKSGLPNDRFSAERPEGSISTLTIQRTEQRDSAMYRCASSPGKGSGGIYEQYFGPGTRLTVT.

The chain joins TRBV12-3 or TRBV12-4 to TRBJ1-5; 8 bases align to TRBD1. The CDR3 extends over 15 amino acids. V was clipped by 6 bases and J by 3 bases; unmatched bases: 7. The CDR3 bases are TGTGCCAGCAGGCGGACAGGGCCTGACAATCAGCCCCAGCATTTT. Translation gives CASRRTGPDNQPQHF.

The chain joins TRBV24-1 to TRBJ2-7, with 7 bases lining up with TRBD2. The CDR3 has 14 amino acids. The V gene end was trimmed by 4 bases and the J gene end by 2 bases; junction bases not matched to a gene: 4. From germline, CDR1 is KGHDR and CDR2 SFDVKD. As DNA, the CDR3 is TGTGCCACCAGTGACAGCCGGGGGGCCTACGAGCAGTACTTC. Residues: CATSDSRGAYEQYF.

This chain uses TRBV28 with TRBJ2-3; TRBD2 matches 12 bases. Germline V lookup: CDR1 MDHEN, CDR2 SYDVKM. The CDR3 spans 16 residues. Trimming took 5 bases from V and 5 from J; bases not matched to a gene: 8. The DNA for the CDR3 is TGTGCCAGCAGTCTAAGACTAGCGGGAGCAGGAGATACGCAGTATTTT. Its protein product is CASSLRLAGAGDTQYF.